Below are 12 T cell receptor beta chains sequenced from a single sample in a study of tumor-infiltrating lymphocytes in oesophageal squamous cell carcinoma. TCRdb fed the PCR reads into MiXCR, producing one record per CDR3 protein. Found here are roughly 10,000 distinct CDR3 sequences, 55% to 75% of them singletons; the top ten hold around 29%. Sample: esophageal tumor tissue. All receptors derive from a female donor with esophageal squamous cell carcinoma.

On this clonotype: Germline and junction disagree at one end, which may indicate a read error. The rearrangement uses TRBV5-6 and TRBJ2-1; no definite D call. CDR1 and CDR2 from the germline V gene are SGHDT and YYEEEE. The CDR3 spans 13 residues. DNA of the CDR3: TGTGCCAGCAGCTTGAAGTTGGGGTCACCCCTCCACTTC. Translated, it gives CASSLKLGSPLHF.

The V and J genes are TRBV11-2 and TRBJ2-5; 9 nucleotides match TRBD1. The J call may be wrong; the DNA end is better matched by TRBJ2-4. This CDR3 region has 19 residues. Per the germline V gene, CDR1 is SGHAT and CDR2 is FQNNGV. The chain's CDR3 is CASSLRDRAPPIAKNIQYF. The CDR3 bases are TGTGCCAGCAGCTTAAGGGACAGGGCCCCTCCAATAGCCAAAAACATTCAGTACTTC.

This clonotype came up a few times. The chain links TRBV7-3 to TRBJ2-6; 8 nucleotides agree with TRBD1. The V gene's germline CDR1 is SGHTA and CDR2 FQGTGA. The CDR3 contains 16 residues. After removal of 5 bases from V and 4 bases from J, the junction contained 7 bases not matched to a gene. The CDR3 loop is CASSPQTGAGANVLTF. In DNA, the CDR3 is TGTGCCAGCAGCCCTCAGACAGGGGCCGGGGCCAACGTCCTGACTTTC.

The J gene is TRBJ2-1, the V gene TRBV25-1; D might be TRBD1 or TRBD2, each matching 5 bases. The tail of the sequence fits TRBJ2-7 better, so the J call may be wrong. The V gene's germline CDR1 is MGHDK and CDR2 SYGVNS. CDR3 length: 15 residues. CDR3 DNA: TGTGCCAGCAGTGAGTCCGAGGGGAAAGGGTACGAGCAGTACTTC. Amino acid sequence: CASSESEGKGYEQYF.

Of note for this clonotype: A read error may account for a junction end that differs from germline. The gene calls are TRBV7-3 and TRBJ2-7; D call uncertain. Judging by the DNA end, TRBJ2-5 fits better; the J call may be wrong. Germline V gives CDR1 SGHTA, CDR2 FQGTGA. CDR3 length: 11 residues. The CDR3 is CASSPQGTQYF. As DNA, the CDR3 is TGTGCCAGCAGCCCACAAGGGACCCAGTACTTC.

The J gene is TRBJ2-3, the V gene TRBV7-4; tentatively, D is TRBD1 (5 bases). Germline assignment: CDR1 SGHVT and CDR2 SQSDAQ. Trimming took 1 base from V and 1 from J, leaving 12 bases between them. The CDR3 runs 16 residues. The DNA of the CDR3 is TGTGCCAGCAGCTTAGAGAGCAGGGTAGGCACAGATACGCAGTATTTT. Amino acid sequence: CASSLESRVGTDTQYF.

This clonotype is classed as large. This chain connects TRBV7-8 to TRBJ2-3; D may be TRBD1 or TRBD2 (5 bases each). Between the trimmed V and J ends, which lost 5 bases and 7 bases, there was a span of 13 bases. The V gene's germline CDR1 is SGHVS and CDR2 FQNEAQ. The CDR3 extends over 13 amino acids. CDR3 sequence reads: CASSIGTHNTQYF. CDR3 DNA: TGTGCCAGCAGCATCGGGACCCATAATACGCAGTATTTT.

By share, this clonotype counts as medium-sized. This chain joins TRBV7-2 and TRBJ2-4; no clear D gene. The germline V and J ends were trimmed by 5 bases and 6 bases, with 17 bases remaining between them. CDR3 length: 15 amino acids. Germline V gives CDR1 SGHTA, CDR2 FQGNSA. Here the CDR3 DNA reads TGTGCCAGCAGCCCAGACCACAACAAGGGAAACATTCAGTACTTC. Its protein is CASSPDHNKGNIQYF.

This clonotype was counted once. The rearrangement links TRBV11-2 to TRBJ2-7; maybe TRBD1 (5 bases). The CDR3 covers 13 residues. Germline CDR1 SGHAT, CDR2 FQNNGV. Trimming took off 2 bases at V and 6 bases at J, with 11 bases between the two ends. The CDR3 loop is CASSLMTAGEQYF. In nucleotides, the CDR3 is TGTGCCAGCAGCTTAATGACAGCAGGCGAGCAGTACTTC.

V usage is TRBV7-6 and J usage is TRBJ1-2; TRBD1 agrees at 10 bases. V lost 5 bases to trimming and J lost 2 bases; unmatched junction nucleotides: 5. Germline V lookup: CDR1 SGHVS, CDR2 FNYEAQ. The CDR3 is 15 residues long. CDR3 in amino acids: CASSPPGQGNYGYTF. The CDR3 DNA reads TGTGCCAGCAGCCCCCCGGGACAGGGGAACTATGGCTACACCTTC. The complete variable domain, with remaining parts taken from reference TRBV7-6 and TRBJ1-2, reads GAGVSQSPRYKVTKRGQDVALRCDPISGHVSLYWYRQALGQGPEFLTYFNYEAQQDKSGLPNDRFSAERPEGSISTLTIQRTEQRDSAMYRCASSPPGQGNYGYTFGSGTRLTVV.

This clonotype came up once. The chain is built from TRBV7-9 and TRBJ2-5; tentative D call: TRBD2 (5 bases). In germline, CDR1 is SEHNR, CDR2 FQNEAQ (reference sequence). Trimming stripped 0 bases from V and 5 bases from J, with 10 bases between. The CDR3 is made up of 14 amino acids. CDR3 sequence (DNA): TGTGCCAGCAGCTTAGCGAACGGGATCGAGACCCAGTACTTC. Translation gives CASSLANGIETQYF.

By share, this clonotype ranks as medium-sized. The chain carries TRBV24-1 and TRBJ1-1; possibly TRBD1 for D (5 bases). Germline V CDR1 and CDR2: KGHDR, SFDVKD. This CDR3 is 13 amino acids long. V lost 10 bases and J 0 bases, leaving 11 bases between the germline ends. The DNA for the CDR3 is TGTGCCACTCGGGGCCGACTGAACACTGAAGCTTTCTTT. The encoded protein is CATRGRLNTEAFF.